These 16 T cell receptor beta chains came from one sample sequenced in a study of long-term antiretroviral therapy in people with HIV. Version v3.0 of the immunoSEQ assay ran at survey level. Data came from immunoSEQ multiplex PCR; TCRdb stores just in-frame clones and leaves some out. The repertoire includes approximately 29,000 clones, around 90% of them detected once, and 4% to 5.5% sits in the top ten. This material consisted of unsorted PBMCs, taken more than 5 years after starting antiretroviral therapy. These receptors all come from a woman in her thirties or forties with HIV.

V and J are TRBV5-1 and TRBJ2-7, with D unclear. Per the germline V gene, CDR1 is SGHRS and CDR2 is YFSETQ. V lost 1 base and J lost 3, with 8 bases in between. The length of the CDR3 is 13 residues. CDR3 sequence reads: CASSLSSVYEQYF. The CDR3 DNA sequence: TGCGCCAGCAGCTTGAGTTCCGTCTACGAGCAGTACTTC.

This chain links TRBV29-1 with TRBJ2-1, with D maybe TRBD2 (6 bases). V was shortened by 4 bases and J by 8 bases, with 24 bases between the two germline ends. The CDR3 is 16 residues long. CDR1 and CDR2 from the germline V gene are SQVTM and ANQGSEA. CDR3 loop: CSVGGLPTSNIYEQFF. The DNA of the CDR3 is TGCAGCGTTGGGGGACTTCCGACATCTAATATCTATGAGCAGTTCTTC.

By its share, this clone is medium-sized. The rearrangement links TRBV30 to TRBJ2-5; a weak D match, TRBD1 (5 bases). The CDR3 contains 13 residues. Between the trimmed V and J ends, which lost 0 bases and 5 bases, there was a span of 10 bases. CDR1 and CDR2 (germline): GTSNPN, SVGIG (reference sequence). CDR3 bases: TGTGCCTGGAGTGTACTGAAGGGGGAGACCCAGTACTTC. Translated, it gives CAWSVLKGETQYF.

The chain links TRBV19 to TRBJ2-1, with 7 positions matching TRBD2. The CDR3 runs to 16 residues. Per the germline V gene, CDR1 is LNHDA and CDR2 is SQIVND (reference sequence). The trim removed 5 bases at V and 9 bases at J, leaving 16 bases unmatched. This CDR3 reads CASSPLVQLGEGEQFF. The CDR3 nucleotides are TGTGCCAGTAGTCCTCTAGTCCAGCTGGGGGAGGGTGAGCAGTTCTTC.

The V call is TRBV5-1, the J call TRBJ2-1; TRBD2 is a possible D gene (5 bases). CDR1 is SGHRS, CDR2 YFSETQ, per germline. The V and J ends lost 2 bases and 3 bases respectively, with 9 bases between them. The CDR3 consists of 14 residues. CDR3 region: CASSFDTSYNEQFF. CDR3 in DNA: TGCGCCAGCAGCTTCGACACTAGCTACAATGAGCAGTTCTTC.

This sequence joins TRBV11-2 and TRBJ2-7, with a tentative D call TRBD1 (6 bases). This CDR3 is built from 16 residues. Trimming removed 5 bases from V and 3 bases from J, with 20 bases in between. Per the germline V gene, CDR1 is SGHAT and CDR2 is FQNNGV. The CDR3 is CASSQSSGQGRYEQYF. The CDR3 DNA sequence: TGTGCCAGCAGCCAATCCTCGGGACAAGGTCGCTACGAGCAGTACTTC. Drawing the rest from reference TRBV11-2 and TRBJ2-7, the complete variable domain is EAGVAQSPRYKIIEKRQSVAFWCNPISGHATLYWYQQILGQGPKLLIQFQNNGVVDDSQLPKDRFSAERLKGVDSTLKIQPAKLEDSAVYLCASSQSSGQGRYEQYFGPGTRLTVT.

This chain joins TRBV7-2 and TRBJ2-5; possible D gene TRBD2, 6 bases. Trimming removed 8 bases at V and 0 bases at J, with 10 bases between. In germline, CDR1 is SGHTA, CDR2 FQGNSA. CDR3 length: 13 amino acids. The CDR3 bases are TGTGCCAGCCTAGGCGGGGACCAAGAGACCCAGTACTTC. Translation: CASLGGDQETQYF.

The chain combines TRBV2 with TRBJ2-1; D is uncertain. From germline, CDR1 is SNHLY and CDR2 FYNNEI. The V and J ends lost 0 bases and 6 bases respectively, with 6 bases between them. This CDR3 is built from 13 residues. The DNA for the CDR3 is TGTGCCAGCAGTGAAGCCCGTTCCAATGAGCAGTTCTTC. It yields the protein CASSEARSNEQFF.

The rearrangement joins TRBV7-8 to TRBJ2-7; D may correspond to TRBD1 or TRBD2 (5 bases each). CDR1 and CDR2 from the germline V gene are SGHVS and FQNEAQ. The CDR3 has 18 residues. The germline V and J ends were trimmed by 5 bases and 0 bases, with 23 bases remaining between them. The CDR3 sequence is CASSPARVGGYLSYEQYF. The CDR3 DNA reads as TGTGCCAGCAGCCCCGCGCGAGTTGGGGGATACCTCTCCTACGAGCAGTACTTC.

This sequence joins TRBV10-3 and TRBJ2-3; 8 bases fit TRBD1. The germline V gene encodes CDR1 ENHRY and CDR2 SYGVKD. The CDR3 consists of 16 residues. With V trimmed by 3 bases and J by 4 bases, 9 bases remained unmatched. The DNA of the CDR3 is TGTGCCATCAGTGATGGGGACAGGATATCCGCAGATACGCAGTATTTT. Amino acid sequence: CAISDGDRISADTQYF.

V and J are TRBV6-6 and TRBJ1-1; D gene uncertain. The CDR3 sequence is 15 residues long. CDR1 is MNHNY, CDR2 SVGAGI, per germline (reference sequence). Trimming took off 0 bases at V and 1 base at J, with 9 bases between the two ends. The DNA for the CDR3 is TGTGCCAGCAGTTACTCGCAGGCCGCGAACACTGAAGCTTTCTTT. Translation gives CASSYSQAANTEAFF.

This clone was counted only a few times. CDR3: CASSLTGNTEAFF. The CDR3 DNA reads as TGCGCCAGCAGCTTGACCGGGAACACTGAAGCTTTCTTT. This chain joins TRBV5-1 and TRBJ1-1; D ambiguous. Trimming stripped 1 base from V and 1 base from J, with 5 bases between. The CDR3 is 13 amino acids. In germline, CDR1 is SGHRS, CDR2 YFSETQ.

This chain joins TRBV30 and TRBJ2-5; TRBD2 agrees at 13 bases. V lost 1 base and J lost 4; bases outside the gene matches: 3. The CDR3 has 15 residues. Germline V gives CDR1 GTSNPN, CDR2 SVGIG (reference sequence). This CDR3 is CAWSAGTSGVETQYF. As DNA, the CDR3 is TGTGCCTGGAGTGCAGGGACTAGCGGGGTAGAGACCCAGTACTTC.

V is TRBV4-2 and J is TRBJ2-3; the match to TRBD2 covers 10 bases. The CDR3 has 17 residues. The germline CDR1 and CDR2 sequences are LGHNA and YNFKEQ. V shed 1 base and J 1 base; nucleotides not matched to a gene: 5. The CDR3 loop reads CASSQATSGIRTDTQYF. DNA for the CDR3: TGTGCCAGCAGCCAAGCAACTAGCGGGATTCGCACAGATACGCAGTATTTT.

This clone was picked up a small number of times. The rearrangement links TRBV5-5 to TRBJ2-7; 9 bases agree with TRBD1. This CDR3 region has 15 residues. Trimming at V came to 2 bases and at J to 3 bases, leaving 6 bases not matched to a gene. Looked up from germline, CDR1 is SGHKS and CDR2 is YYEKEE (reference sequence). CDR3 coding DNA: TGTGCCAGCAGCTTATCGGGACAGGGAAACTACGAGCAGTACTTC. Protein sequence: CASSLSGQGNYEQYF.

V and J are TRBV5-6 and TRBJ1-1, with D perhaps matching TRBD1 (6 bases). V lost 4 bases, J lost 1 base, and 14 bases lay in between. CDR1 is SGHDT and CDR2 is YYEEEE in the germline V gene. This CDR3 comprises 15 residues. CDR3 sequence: CASSSRQEGNTEAFF. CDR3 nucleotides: TGTGCCAGCAGCAGCCGACAGGAAGGGAACACTGAAGCTTTCTTT.